These 19 T cell receptor beta chains came from one sample sequenced in a study of T cells in Graves' hyperthyroidism and ophthalmopathy (dated by TCRdb to the late 2010s). Library preparation employed multiplex PCR. Sequencing was carried out with an Illumina HiSeq 2000. Amplification of TCR beta CDR3 regions was carried out from RNA transcripts. The TCR CDR3 was subjected to a first round of RT-PCR using the HTBI primer set and the Qiagen OneStep RT-PCR kit. TCRdb reanalyzed the raw reads on its own, using fastp at Q25 for trimming and MiXCR for clone calling, and kept in-frame beta chains. Each entry is one CDR3 protein sequence, shown with its most common DNA and genes. This sample gives almost 600,000 distinct CDR3 sequences in total; about 15% of them show up just once. Of the sample, more than 4.5% falls within the top ten clones. Sequenced material: blood. The receptors were gathered from a young woman with Graves' hyperthyroidism that later progressed to Graves' ophthalmopathy.

This clonotype occurred many times. The gene calls are TRBV6-2 or TRBV6-3 and TRBJ1-1; 9 nucleotides line up with TRBD1. CDR1 is MNHEY, CDR2 SVGEGT, per germline. The length of the CDR3 is 13 residues. V lost 8 bases, J lost 10 bases, and 11 bases stayed unmatched. The CDR3 DNA follows: TGTGCCAGCCATGCGGGACAGGGATCCGGAGCTTTCTTT. Protein product: CASHAGQGSGAFF.

This clonotype was counted many times. The chain joins TRBV7-9 to TRBJ2-3; D call uncertain. V was shortened by 3 bases and J by 4 bases, with 5 bases between the two germline ends. The CDR3 contains 12 residues. Germline CDR1 and CDR2: SEHNR and FQNEAQ (reference sequence). CDR3: CASSFRSDTQYF. The CDR3 DNA reads TGTGCCAGCAGCTTTCGGTCAGATACGCAGTATTTT.

This clonotype was found a few times. Given a much more abundant clone one base away, this may be a read error. This chain connects TRBV11-1 to TRBJ2-1, with 9 bases that match TRBD1. The germline V gene has CDR1 SGHAT and CDR2 FQDESV (reference sequence). V lost 1 base and J lost 7; bases outside the gene matches: 11. The CDR3 loop spans 17 amino acids. CDR3 sequence: CASSLGRTGVKRNEQFF. In DNA form, the CDR3 reads TGTGCCAGCAGCTTAGGGCGGACAGGGGTAAAGAGGAATGAGCAGTTCTTC. Together with reference TRBV11-1 and TRBJ2-1, the CDR3 gives the full variable domain: EAEVAQSPRYKITEKSQAVAFWCDPISGHATLYWYRQILGQGPELLVQFQDESVVDDSQLPKDRFSAERLKGVDSTLKIQPAELGDSAMYLCASSLGRTGVKRNEQFFGPGTRLTVL.

This clonotype was detected ten times or more. Here the CDR3 DNA reads TGTGCCAGTACGTTGGGGGGGATTGATTATGGCTACACCTTC. Translating it yields CASTLGGIDYGYTF. This rearrangement joins TRBV19 to TRBJ1-2, with D possibly TRBD1 on 5 matching bases. V lost 7 bases and J 5 bases, leaving 17 bases between the germline ends. This CDR3 has 14 residues. Germline assignment: CDR1 LNHDA and CDR2 SQIVND (reference sequence).

The rearrangement links TRBV6-1 to TRBJ2-4, with 7 nucleotides matching TRBD1. J was trimmed by 2 bases and V by 5 bases; bases with no gene match: 12. This CDR3 comprises 17 residues. The germline V gene has CDR1 MNHNS and CDR2 SASEGT. CDR3 protein: CASSSPGQLRPKNIQYF. The CDR3 DNA follows: TGTGCCAGCAGTTCACCGGGACAGCTGCGGCCCAAAAACATTCAGTACTTC.

This clonotype was counted at least ten times. The gene calls are TRBV30 and TRBJ1-6, with 7 bases matching TRBD1. Germline V gene sequence: CDR1 GTSNPN, CDR2 SVGIG (reference sequence). The ends lost 7 bases at V and 7 bases at J; junction bases unmatched: 10. The CDR3 consists of 14 residues. CDR3 residues: CASHRTGGNSPLHF. DNA of the CDR3: TGTGCCTCACATAGGACAGGAGGAAATTCACCCCTCCACTTT.

This clonotype has at least ten counts. The genes are TRBV12-3 or TRBV12-4 and TRBJ2-2; D gene ambiguous. Trimming stripped 6 bases from V and 6 bases from J, with 8 bases between. The CDR3 extends over 12 amino acids. The CDR3 DNA reads as TGTGCCAGCAGCCCTGGAGCCGGGGAGCTGTTTTTT. Amino acids: CASSPGAGELFF.

The table lists this clonotype with many counts. CDR3 bases: TGCAGTGCTAGAGACCCCGGGGGGAGCGGGGGAAACTACGAGCAGTACTTC. Its protein product is CSARDPGGSGGNYEQYF. V is TRBV20-1 and J is TRBJ2-7; 8 bases agree with TRBD2. The ends lost 0 bases at V and 3 bases at J; junction bases unmatched: 13. The CDR3 runs 17 residues. Germline V lookup: CDR1 DFQATT, CDR2 SNEGSKA (reference sequence).

This chain connects TRBV28 to TRBJ2-1; weak D call: TRBD1 (7 bases). The CDR3 has 14 amino acids. The V end lost 6 bases, the J end lost 10 bases, and 19 bases lay between the germline ends. The germline V gene has CDR1 MDHEN and CDR2 SYDVKM. CDR3 loop: CASRNGGGGGEQFF. The CDR3 nucleotides read TGTGCCAGCAGGAACGGGGGCGGAGGGGGCGAGCAGTTCTTC.

This clonotype appeared many times. The chain links TRBV12-3 or TRBV12-4 to TRBJ2-5; D is perhaps TRBD1 (5 bases). This CDR3 has 16 amino acids. V dropped 4 bases and J dropped 0 bases, with 15 bases sitting between them. The CDR3 reads CASSSASNRYQETQYF. The DNA for the CDR3 is TGTGCCAGCAGTTCGGCGTCTAACAGGTACCAAGAGACCCAGTACTTC.

This clonotype was detected many times. The chain couples TRBV11-1 to TRBJ2-5; maybe TRBD1 (5 bases). Germline lookup yields CDR1 SGHAT and CDR2 FQDESV (reference sequence). Trimming took off 1 base at V and 2 bases at J, with 8 bases between the two ends. CDR3 size: 14 residues. The CDR3: CASSLGAGQETQYF. CDR3 sequence (DNA): TGTGCCAGCAGCTTAGGAGCAGGGCAAGAGACCCAGTACTTC.

Many counts were recorded for this clonotype. The rearrangement joins TRBV10-3 to TRBJ2-7; 8 positions match TRBD2. The J segment lost 2 bases and the V segment lost 2 bases, leaving 5 bases of the junction unmatched. The CDR3 has 15 amino acids. Germline V CDR1 and CDR2: ENHRY, SYGVKD. CDR3 in amino acids: CAISELSGDPYEQYF. The CDR3 DNA reads as TGTGCCATCAGTGAGCTTAGCGGGGACCCCTACGAGCAGTACTTC.

Written as DNA, the CDR3 is TGTGCCAGTAGTACTGCCGGGAAGCGGGAGGGGGCGGGGGAGCAGTTCTTC. Translating gives CASSTAGKREGAGEQFF. V and J are TRBV19 and TRBJ2-1, with 10 nucleotides matching TRBD2. The CDR3 consists of 17 residues. Per germline, CDR1 LNHDA and CDR2 SQIVND (reference sequence). With 4 bases clipped from V and 10 bases from J, the junction kept 16 bases outside the gene matches.

There are a few counts of this clonotype. V usage is TRBV28 and J usage is TRBJ1-2; 7 bases align to TRBD1. Germline lookup yields CDR1 MDHEN and CDR2 SYDVKM. The length of the CDR3 is 14 residues. V shed 3 bases and J 7 bases; nucleotides not matched to a gene: 8. The CDR3 reads CASSLTGSRFGYTF. In DNA, the CDR3 is TGTGCCAGCAGTTTGACAGGGTCTAGGTTTGGCTACACCTTC.

This clonotype came up many times. The chain joins TRBV18 to TRBJ1-1; 10 bases are a match to TRBD1. V lost 3 bases and J lost 1; bases outside the gene matches: 5. The CDR3 has 16 residues. Germline lookup yields CDR1 KGHSH and CDR2 LQKENI. The CDR3 here is CASSPGQGTPNTEAFF. Here the CDR3 DNA reads TGTGCCAGCTCACCGGGACAGGGGACGCCGAACACTGAAGCTTTCTTT.

This clonotype has more than one count but fewer than ten. V usage is TRBV29-1 and J usage is TRBJ2-5; D is perhaps TRBD1 (6 bases). The CDR3 extends over 14 amino acids. V lost 4 bases to trimming and J lost 2 bases, with 14 bases between them. Germline V gene lookup returns CDR1 SQVTM and CDR2 ANQGSEA. The CDR3 protein is CSVGGSTGQETQYF. CDR3 coding DNA: TGCAGCGTTGGGGGCTCGACAGGACAAGAGACCCAGTACTTC.

The chain employs TRBV2 and TRBJ2-5; TRBD2 matches 13 bases. The CDR3 spans 16 residues. Germline CDR1 reads SNHLY; CDR2 reads FYNNEI. J gave up 5 bases and V 6 bases, and 9 bases lay outside the gene matches. The DNA of the CDR3 is TGTGCCAGCAGCCGACTAGCGGGAGGCCGGGAGGAGACCCAGTACTTC. Residues: CASSRLAGGREETQYF. Full variable domain (missing parts from reference TRBV2 and TRBJ2-5): EPEVTQTPSHQVTQMGQEVILRCVPISNHLYFYWYRQILGQKVEFLVSFYNNEISEKSEIFDDQFSVERPDGSNFTLKIRSTKLEDSAMYFCASSRLAGGREETQYFGPGTRLLVL.

The chain couples TRBV20-1 to TRBJ2-1; D not resolved. CDR1 and CDR2 from the germline V gene are DFQATT and SNEGSKA (reference sequence). The CDR3 has 15 residues. Trimming removed 1 base at V and 1 base at J, with 11 bases between. The DNA for the CDR3 is TGCAGTGCTAGAGTTCCCAGTAATTCCTACAATGAGCAGTTCTTC. Translating gives CSARVPSNSYNEQFF.

Many counts were recorded for this clonotype. V usage is TRBV20-1 and J usage is TRBJ2-7; TRBD2 matches at 7 bases. From germline, CDR1 is DFQATT and CDR2 SNEGSKA (reference sequence). Germline trimming cut 6 bases from V and 4 bases from J; bases unmatched to any gene: 9. This CDR3 contains 13 residues. The CDR3 sequence: CSARKPAGYEQYF. The CDR3 region has the DNA TGCAGTGCCAGGAAACCAGCGGGATACGAGCAGTACTTC.